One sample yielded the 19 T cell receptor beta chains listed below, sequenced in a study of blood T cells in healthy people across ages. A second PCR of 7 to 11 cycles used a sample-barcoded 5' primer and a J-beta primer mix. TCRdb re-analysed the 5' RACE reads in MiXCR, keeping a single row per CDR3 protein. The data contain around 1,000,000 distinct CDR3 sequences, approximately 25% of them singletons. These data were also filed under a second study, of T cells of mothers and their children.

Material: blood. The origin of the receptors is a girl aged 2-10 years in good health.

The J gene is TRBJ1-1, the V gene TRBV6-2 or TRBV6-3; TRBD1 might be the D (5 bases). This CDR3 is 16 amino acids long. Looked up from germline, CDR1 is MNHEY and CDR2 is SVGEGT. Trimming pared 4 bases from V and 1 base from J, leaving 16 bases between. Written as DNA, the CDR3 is TGTGCCAGCAGTTCCAACCATTTGGGGGAGAACACTGAAGCTTTCTTT. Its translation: CASSSNHLGENTEAFF.

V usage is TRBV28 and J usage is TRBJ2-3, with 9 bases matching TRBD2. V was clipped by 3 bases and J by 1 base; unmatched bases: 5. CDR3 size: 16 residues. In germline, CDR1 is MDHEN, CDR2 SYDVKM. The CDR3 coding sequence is TGTGCCAGCAGTTTGTCCCGACTAGCGGGCACAGATACGCAGTATTTT. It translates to CASSLSRLAGTDTQYF.

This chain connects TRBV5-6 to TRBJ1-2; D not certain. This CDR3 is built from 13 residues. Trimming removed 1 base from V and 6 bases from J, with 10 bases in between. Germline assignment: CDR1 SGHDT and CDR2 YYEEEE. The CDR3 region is CASSLRGSDGYTF. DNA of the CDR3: TGTGCCAGCAGCTTGAGAGGGAGTGATGGCTACACCTTC.

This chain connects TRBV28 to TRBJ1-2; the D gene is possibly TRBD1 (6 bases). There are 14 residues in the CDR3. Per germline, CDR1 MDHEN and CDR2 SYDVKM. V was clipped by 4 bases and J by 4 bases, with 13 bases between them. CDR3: CASSSPGALYGYTF. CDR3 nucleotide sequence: TGTGCCAGCAGTTCCCCAGGGGCTCTCTATGGCTACACCTTC.

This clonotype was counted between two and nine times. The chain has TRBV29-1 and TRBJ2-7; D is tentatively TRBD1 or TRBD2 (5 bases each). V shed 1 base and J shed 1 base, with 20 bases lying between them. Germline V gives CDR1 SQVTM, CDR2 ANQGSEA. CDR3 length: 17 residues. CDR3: CSVEAGVGTSPSYEQYF. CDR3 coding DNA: TGCAGCGTTGAAGCCGGAGTCGGGACGTCTCCATCCTACGAGCAGTACTTC.

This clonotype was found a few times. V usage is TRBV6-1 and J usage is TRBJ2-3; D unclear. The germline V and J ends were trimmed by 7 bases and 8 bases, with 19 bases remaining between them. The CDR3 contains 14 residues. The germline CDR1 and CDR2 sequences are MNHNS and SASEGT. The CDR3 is CASTEDGVLPTQYF. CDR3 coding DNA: TGTGCCAGCACCGAAGATGGAGTCCTTCCTACGCAGTATTTT.

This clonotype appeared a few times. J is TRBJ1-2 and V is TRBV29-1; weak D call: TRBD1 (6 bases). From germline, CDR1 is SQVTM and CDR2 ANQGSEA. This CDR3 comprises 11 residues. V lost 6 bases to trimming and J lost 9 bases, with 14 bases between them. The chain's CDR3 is CSVQTGGSYTF. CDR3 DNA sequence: TGCAGCGTGCAGACAGGAGGAAGCTACACCTTC.

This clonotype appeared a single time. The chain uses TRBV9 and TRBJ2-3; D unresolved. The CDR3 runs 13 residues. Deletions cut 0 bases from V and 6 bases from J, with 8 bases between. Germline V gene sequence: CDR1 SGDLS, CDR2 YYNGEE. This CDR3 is CASSVGPSDTQYF. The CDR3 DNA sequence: TGTGCCAGCAGCGTAGGCCCCTCGGATACGCAGTATTTT.

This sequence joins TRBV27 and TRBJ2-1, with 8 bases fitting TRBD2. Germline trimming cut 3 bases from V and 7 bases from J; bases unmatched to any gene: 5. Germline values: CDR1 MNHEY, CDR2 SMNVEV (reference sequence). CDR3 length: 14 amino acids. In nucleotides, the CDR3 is TGTGCCAGCAGTTTTTTCACTAGCGGTAATGAGCAGTTCTTC. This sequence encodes CASSFFTSGNEQFF.

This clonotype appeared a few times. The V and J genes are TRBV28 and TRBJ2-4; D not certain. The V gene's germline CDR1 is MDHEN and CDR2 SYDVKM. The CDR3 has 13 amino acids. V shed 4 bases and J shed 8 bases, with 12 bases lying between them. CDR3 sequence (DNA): TGTGCCAGCAGTTCCGGGCTAGTTGACATTCAGTACTTC. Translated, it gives CASSSGLVDIQYF.

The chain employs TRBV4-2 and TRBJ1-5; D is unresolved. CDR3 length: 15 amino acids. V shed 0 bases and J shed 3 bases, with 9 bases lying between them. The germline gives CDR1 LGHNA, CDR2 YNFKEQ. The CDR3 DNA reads TGTGCCAGCAGCCAAGATCTCTCCGTCAATCAGCCCCAGCATTTT. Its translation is CASSQDLSVNQPQHF.

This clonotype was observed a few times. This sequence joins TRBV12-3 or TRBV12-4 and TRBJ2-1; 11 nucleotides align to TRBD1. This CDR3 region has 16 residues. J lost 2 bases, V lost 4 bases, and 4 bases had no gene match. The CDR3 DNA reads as TGTGCCAGCAGTTCTCCGGGACAGGGGGCCTACAATGAGCAGTTCTTC. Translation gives CASSSPGQGAYNEQFF.

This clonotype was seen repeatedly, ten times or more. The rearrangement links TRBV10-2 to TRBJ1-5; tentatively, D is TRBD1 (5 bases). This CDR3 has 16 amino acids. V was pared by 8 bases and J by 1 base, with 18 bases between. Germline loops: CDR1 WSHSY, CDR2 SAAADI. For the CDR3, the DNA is TGCGCCAGCGACCTGCAGTGGGGGGGGAGCAATCAGCCCCAGCATTTT. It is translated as CASDLQWGGSNQPQHF.

CDR3 in DNA: TGTGCCAGCAGTTGCGAAGGGAGCGAGCAGTACTTC. Its protein is CASSCEGSEQYF. This chain connects TRBV6-2 or TRBV6-3 to TRBJ2-1; tentatively, D is TRBD2 (5 bases). The DNA end is a closer match to TRBJ2-7, so the J assignment may be wrong. Germline V gives CDR1 MNHEY, CDR2 SVGEGT. The CDR3 has 12 amino acids.

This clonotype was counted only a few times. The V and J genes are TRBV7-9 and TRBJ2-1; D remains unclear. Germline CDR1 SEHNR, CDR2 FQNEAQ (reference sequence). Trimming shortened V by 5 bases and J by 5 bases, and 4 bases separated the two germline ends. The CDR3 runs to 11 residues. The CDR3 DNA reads TGTGCCAGCAGCACTGACAATGAGCAGTTCTTC. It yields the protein CASSTDNEQFF.

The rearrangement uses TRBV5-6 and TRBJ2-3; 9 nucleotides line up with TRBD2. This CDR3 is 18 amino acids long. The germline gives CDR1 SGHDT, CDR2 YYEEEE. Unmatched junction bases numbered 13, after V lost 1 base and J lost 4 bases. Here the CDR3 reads CASSLRSGSWGGADTQYF. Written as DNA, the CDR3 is TGTGCCAGCAGCTTGCGTAGCGGGAGTTGGGGAGGGGCAGATACGCAGTATTTT.

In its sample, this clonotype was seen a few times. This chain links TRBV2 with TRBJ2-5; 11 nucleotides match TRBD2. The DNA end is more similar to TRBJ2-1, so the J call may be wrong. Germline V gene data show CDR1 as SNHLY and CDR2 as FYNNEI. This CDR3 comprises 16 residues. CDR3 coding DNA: TGTGCCAGCAGAATACTAGCGGGAGCAAATTTCGATGAGCAGTTCTTC. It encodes CASRILAGANFDEQFF.

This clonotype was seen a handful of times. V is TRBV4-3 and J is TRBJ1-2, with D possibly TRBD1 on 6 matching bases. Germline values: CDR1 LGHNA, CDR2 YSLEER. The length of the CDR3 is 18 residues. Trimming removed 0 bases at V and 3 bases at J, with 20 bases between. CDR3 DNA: TGCGCCAGCAGCCAAGATCGCGGGGGCTTTAGAATTGACTATGGCTACACCTTC. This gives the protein CASSQDRGGFRIDYGYTF.

The CDR3 DNA reads TGTGCCAGCAGCCCTATCCTCCGCAGGGGGTACCAAGAGACCCAGTACTTC. Translation gives CASSPILRRGYQETQYF. The rearrangement uses TRBV28 and TRBJ2-5, with 7 bases aligning to TRBD1. Per the germline V gene, CDR1 is MDHEN and CDR2 is SYDVKM. J was trimmed by 0 bases and V by 6 bases; bases with no gene match: 13. The CDR3 totals 17 residues.